A selection of T cell receptor beta chains follows, all from one sample in a study of T cell repertoires in cytomegalovirus infection. TCRdb re-called the reads through MiXCR, storing one row per CDR3 protein. Of around 740,000 distinct CDR3 sequences listed, 35% to 45% are singletons. Input material: PBMCs. All receptors derive from a human donor in good health (CMV status not recorded). Some clones in this sample may be carry-over from other donors' samples. Each CDR3 is given with its conserved first and last residue.

TRBV5-1	CASSLPRDRGGLEQFF
TRBV6-5	CASSYPSAAGELFF
TRBV19	CASSRRMSSSGTTNTEAFF
TRBV7-6	CASSLGPYDLYF
TRBV12-3/TRBV12-4	CASSLRIWGAADTQYF
TRBV12-3/TRBV12-4	CASSRTGGRAETQYF
TRBV20-1	CSATPPGLTNGYTF
TRBV27	CASSVGTRRETQYF
TRBV6-6	CASDSLNEKLFF
TRBV19	CASSPSGAPNTGELFF
TRBV28	CASSTDGGYEQYF
TRBV7-3	CASSRGLAGFTDTQYF
TRBV7-9	CASSYRATGLEQYF
TRBV6-1	CASIKSRDRSNTGELFF
TRBV20-1	CSAMDVYEQYF
TRBV18	CASSPIEHRENTEAFF
TRBV11-2	CASSLALQGDYAAFF
TRBV7-9	CASSYTENTGELFF
TRBV7-9	CASSLIASARQETQYF
TRBV28	CASSLVPLRQGAKLFF
TRBV7-3	CASSPTPLAAYNEQFF
TRBV7-8	CASSHRTGTTPGDTQYF
TRBV25-1	CATSVQLNEKLFF
TRBV5-1	CASSLGRQGRDEKLFF
TRBV24-1	CATSEAGVGRTNEQFF
TRBV6-6	CASLLRTANYGYTF
TRBV9	CASSPAGPSIYEQYF
TRBV27	CASSPAGDSAQAFF
TRBV27	CAKILAERQETQYF
TRBV5-1	CASSLAGQGGNSPLHF
TRBV24-1	CATSSGGTARYEQYF
TRBV7-2	CASSFPLAGGVNYEQYF
TRBV4-1	CASSQVGDPSGYTF
TRBV7-6	CASSFSGQSYEQYF
TRBV19	CASSIDRGRFTDTQYF
TRBV28	CASSLAGLLPEQYF
TRBV6-8	CASRATQSYGPTQYF
TRBV7-7	CASKEEGQSEPYSNQPQHF
TRBV28	CASQGARTEAFF
TRBV7-2	CASSPQRDSYNEQFF
TRBV6-5	CASSYDELTYEQYF
TRBV7-8	CASSLALGFPGNQPQHF
TRBV7-2	CASSSAYTEAFF
TRBV7-9	CASSPRGRLNTEAFF
TRBV28	CASSLSPGRDSTEAFF
TRBV10-3	CAIKGNDRDGYTF